This T cell receptor beta chain was observed in a study of cytomegalovirus exposure and HLA in healthy donors. Study overall: Roughly 180 million T cells yielded more than 90 million unique TCR beta sequences, as an earlier analysis found. Study conclusions and caveats: There were several of the most significant clusters that appeared linked to common viral pathogens in a later analysis.

These donors counted as nominally healthy when sampled, but unrecorded immune exposures were likely. Germline V CDR1 and CDR2: MNHEY, SVGAGI. Between the trimmed V and J ends, which lost 6 bases and 1 base, there was a span of 10 bases. The CDR3 totals 14 residues. This PCR relied on a set of 60 Vbeta primers and 13 Jbeta primers. The protocol was immunoSEQ multiplex PCR, while the TCRdb copy is restricted to in-frame clones and leaves out a portion. This table has 150,000 to 200,000 clones, around four fifths appearing once. Remarks on this clone: Its antigen is not identified.

This clonotype was obtained from a man aged 18 to 30 in good health and CMV-seropositive. This chain connects TRBV6-5 to TRBJ1-5, with D maybe TRBD1 (6 bases). Sequenced material: PBMCs. The CDR3 is CASSPTGSNQPQHF. The CDR3 DNA reads TGTGCCAGCAGCCCAACAGGGAGCAATCAGCCCCAGCATTTT.